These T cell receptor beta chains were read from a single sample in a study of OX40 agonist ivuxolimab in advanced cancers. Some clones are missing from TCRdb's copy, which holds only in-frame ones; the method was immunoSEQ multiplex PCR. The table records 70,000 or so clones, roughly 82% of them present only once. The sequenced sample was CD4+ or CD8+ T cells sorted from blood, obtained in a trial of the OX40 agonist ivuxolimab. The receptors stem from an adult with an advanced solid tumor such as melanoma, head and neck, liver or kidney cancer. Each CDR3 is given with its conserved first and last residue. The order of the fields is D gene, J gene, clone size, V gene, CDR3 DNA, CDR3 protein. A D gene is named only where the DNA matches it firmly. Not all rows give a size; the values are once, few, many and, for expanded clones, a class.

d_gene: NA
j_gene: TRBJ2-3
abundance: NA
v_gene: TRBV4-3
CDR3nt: TGCGCCAGCAGCCAAGGTCTCACCGGGGCCTCGAGGGATACGCAGTATTTT
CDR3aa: CASSQGLTGASRDTQYF

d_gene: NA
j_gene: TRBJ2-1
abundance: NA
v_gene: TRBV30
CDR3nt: TGTGCCTGGAGTGTACTGTTTGGGGGCCACAATGAGCAGTTCTTC
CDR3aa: CAWSVLFGGHNEQFF

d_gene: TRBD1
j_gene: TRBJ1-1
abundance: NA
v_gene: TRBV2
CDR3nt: TGTGCCAGCACCGAGAGGTCAGGGGGCGACGCTGAAGCTTTCTTT
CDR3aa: CASTERSGGDAEAFF

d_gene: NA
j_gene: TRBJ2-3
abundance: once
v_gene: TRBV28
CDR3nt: TGTGCCAGCAGTTTAGGCGGGATGAGGACAGATACGCAGTATTTT
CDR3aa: CASSLGGMRTDTQYF

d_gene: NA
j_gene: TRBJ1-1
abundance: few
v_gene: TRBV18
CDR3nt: TGTGCCAGCTCACCATTCGGGGAAGGGATGGGGAACACTGAAGCTTTCTTT
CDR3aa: CASSPFGEGMGNTEAFF

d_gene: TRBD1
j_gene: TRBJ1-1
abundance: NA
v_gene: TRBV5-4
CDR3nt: TGTGCCAGCAGCTTTGGGGGACAGGGGGATGAAGCTTTCTTT
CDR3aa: CASSFGGQGDEAFF

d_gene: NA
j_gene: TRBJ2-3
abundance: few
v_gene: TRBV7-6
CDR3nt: TGTGCCAGCAGCCCCGATGGGGGCCTCACAGATACGCAGTATTTT
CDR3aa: CASSPDGGLTDTQYF

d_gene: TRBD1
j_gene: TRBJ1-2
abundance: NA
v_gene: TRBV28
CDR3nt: TGTGCCAGCAGTTCCACGGACAGGGGAAGGTTTGGCTACACCTTC
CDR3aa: CASSSTDRGRFGYTF

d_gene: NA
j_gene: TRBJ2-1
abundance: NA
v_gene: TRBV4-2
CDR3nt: TGTGCCAGCAGCCAAGATATGGCTAAGTCCAATGAGCAGTTCTTC
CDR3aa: CASSQDMAKSNEQFF

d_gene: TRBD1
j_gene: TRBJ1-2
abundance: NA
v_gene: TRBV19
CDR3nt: TGTGCCAGTAGTTACGGAACCTGGACAGGGGCGATTAACTATGGCTACACCTTC
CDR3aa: CASSYGTWTGAINYGYTF

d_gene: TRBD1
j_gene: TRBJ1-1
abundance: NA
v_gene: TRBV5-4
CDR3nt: TGTGCCAGCAGCTTGGGACAGGGGTACCCTGAAGCTTTCTTT
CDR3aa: CASSLGQGYPEAFF

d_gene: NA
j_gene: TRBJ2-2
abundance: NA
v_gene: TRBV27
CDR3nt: TGTGCCAGCAGTCCACAGGGAACCGGGGAGCTGTTTTTT
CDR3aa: CASSPQGTGELFF

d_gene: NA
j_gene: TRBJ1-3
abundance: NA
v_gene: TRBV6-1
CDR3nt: TGTGCCAGCACCGCGAGGGGGTCTGGTGGAAACACCATATATTTT
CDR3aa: CASTARGSGGNTIYF

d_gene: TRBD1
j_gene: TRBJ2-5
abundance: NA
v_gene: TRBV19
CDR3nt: TGTGCCAGTAGCAAGAGGACAGGGGGAGAGACCCAGTACTTC
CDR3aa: CASSKRTGGETQYF

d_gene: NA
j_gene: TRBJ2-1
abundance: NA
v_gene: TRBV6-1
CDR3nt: TGTGCCAGCAGCCGCGGACAGTGGGGCGACAATGAGCAGTTCTTC
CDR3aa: CASSRGQWGDNEQFF

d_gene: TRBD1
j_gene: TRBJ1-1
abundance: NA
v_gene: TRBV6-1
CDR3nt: TGTGCCATCTCTGGGACAGCCTACACTGAAGCTTTCTTT
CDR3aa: CAISGTAYTEAFF

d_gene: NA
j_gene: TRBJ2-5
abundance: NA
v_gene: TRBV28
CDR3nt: TGTGCCAGCAGTAACACAGTGACCCAGTACTTC
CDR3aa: CASSNTVTQYF

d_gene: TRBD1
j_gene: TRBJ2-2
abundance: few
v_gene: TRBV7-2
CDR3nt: TGTGCCAGCAGCTTCGGGACAGGGGCCACCGGGGAGCTGTTTTTT
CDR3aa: CASSFGTGATGELFF

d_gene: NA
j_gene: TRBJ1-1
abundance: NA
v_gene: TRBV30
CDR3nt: TGTGCCTTAAAAAATTCTGAGAACACTGAAGCTTTCTTT
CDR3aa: CALKNSENTEAFF

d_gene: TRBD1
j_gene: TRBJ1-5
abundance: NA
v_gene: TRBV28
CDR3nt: TGTGCCAGCGCACCCGGACAGGGGACCCGCGTCGGTCAGCCCCAGCATTTT
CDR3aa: CASAPGQGTRVGQPQHF

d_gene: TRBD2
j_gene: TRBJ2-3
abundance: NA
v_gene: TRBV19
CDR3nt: TGTGCCAGTAGTACTAGCGGGAGCACAGATACGCAGTATTTT
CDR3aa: CASSTSGSTDTQYF

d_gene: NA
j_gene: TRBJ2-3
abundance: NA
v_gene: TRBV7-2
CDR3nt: TGTGCCAGCAGCTTAGTTGCTGGGGGAGATACGCAGTATTTT
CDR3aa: CASSLVAGGDTQYF